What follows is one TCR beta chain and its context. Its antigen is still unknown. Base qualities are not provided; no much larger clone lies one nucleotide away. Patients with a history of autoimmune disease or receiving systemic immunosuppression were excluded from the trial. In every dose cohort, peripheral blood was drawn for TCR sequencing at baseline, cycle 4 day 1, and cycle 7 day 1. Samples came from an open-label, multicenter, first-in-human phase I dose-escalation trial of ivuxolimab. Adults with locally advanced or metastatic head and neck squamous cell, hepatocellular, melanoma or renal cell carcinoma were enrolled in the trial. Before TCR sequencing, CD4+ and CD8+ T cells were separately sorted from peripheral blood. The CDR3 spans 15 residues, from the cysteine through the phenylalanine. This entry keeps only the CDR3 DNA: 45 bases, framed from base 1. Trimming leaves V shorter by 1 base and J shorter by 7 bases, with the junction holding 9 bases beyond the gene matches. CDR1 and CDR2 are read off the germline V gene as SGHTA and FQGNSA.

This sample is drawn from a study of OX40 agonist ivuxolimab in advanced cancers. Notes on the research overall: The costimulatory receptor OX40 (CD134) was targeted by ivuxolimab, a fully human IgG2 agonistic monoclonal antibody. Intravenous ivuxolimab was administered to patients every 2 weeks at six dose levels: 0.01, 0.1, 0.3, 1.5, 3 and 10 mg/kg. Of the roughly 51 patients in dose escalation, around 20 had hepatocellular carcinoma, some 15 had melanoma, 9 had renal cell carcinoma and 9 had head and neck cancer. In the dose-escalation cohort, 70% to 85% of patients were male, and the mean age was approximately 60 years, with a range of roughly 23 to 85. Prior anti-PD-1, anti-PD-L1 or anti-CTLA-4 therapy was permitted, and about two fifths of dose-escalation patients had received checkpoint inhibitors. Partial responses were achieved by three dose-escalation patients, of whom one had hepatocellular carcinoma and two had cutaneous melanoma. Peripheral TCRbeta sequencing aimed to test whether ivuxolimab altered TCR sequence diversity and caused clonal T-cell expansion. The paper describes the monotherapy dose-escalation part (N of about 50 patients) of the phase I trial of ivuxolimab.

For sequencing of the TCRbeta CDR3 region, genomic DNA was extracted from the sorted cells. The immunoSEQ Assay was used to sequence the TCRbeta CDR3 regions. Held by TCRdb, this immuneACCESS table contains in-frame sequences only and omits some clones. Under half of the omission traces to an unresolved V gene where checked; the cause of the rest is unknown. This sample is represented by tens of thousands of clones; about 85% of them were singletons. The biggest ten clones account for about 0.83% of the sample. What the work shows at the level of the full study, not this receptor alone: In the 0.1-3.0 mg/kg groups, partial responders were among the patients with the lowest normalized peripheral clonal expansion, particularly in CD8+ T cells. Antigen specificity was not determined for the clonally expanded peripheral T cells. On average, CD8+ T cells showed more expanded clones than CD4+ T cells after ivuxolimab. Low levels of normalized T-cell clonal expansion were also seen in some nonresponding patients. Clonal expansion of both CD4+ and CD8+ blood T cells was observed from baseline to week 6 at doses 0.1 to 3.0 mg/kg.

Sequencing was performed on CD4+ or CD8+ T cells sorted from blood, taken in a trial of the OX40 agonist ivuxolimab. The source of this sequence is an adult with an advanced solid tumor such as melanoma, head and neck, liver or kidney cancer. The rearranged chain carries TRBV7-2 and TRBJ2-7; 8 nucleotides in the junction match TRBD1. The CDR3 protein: CASSLVVTGVVEQYF. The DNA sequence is TGTGCCAGCAGCTTAGTTGTGACAGGGGTGGTAGAGCAGTACTTC. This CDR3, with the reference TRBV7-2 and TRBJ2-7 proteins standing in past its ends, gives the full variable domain GAGVSQSPSNKVTEKGKDVELRCDPISGHTALYWYRQSLGQGLEFLIYFQGNSAPDKSGLPSDRFSAERTGGSVSTLTIQRTQQEDSAVYLCASSLVVTGVVEQYFGPGTRLTVT.